The sequence of this T cell receptor (beta chain) was determined in a study of cytomegalovirus exposure and HLA in healthy donors. Study-wide background: The approximately 130 validation repertoires were reported in a later analysis to have been generated on the same platform as the roughly 700 first-cohort repertoires.

The repertoire was sequenced with immunoSEQ multiplex PCR; TCRdb's copy has only in-frame clones and lacks some. This table has under 200,000 clones, 91% appearing once. The CDR3 loop spans 14 amino acids. The germline V gene encodes CDR1 MGHRA and CDR2 YSYEKL. V lost 1 base, J lost 0 bases, and 4 bases lay in between. This chain connects TRBV4-1 to TRBJ1-5, with unresolved D. The receptor's source is a young woman in good health and CMV-seropositive. The sequenced sample consisted of PBMCs. The CDR3 bases are TGCGCCAGCAGCCAAGTAGATAGCAATCAGCCCCAGCATTTT. It codes for CASSQVDSNQPQHF.